This TCR beta chain comes out of a study of blood T cell repertoires in COVID-19. In the original workflow: Scientists estimated how many nucleated cells there were by amplifying reference gene primers. Some clones are missing from TCRdb's copy, which holds only in-frame ones; the method was immunoSEQ multiplex PCR. From that table come the V and J calls and clone size; the DNA was used to work out D and trimming. This repertoire shows 90,000 to 130,000 clones, 70% to 90% found once; its top ten account for approximately 5%. CDR3 length: 14 residues. Germline CDR1 and CDR2: SEHNR and FQNEAQ (reference sequence). V gave up 3 bases and J gave up 6 bases; unmatched junction bases: 3.

The sample was peripheral blood. The TCR was taken from a human donor in a cohort sampled during active COVID-19. This chain connects TRBV7-9 to TRBJ1-1; TRBD1 agrees at 11 bases. CDR3 region: CASSLGQGGAEAFF. The CDR3 nucleotides read TGTGCCAGCAGCTTGGGACAGGGGGGCGCTGAAGCTTTCTTT.